This passage covers 32 T cell receptor beta chains from one sample sequenced in a study of blood T cell repertoires in COVID-19 (dated by TCRdb to the early 2020s). The library relied on the immunoSEQ multiplex PCR assay. TCRdb took over this immuneACCESS table, retaining in-frame rearrangements with V and J assigned. Such tables are incomplete; in checked studies, under half of the missing clones stem from an unresolved V gene, and the remainder is unexplained. The sample profile shows roughly 130,000 clones; around 80% of them were found once. The ten top clones hold roughly 1.9% of the sample. Specimen: peripheral blood. The receptor source for this set is a man in his 70s with acute or convalescent COVID-19.

The chain combines TRBV19 with TRBJ2-2; TRBD1 agrees at 7 bases. The CDR3 totals 13 residues. The J segment lost 6 bases and the V segment lost 10 bases, leaving 8 bases of the junction unmatched. Germline V gives CDR1 LNHDA, CDR2 SQIVND (reference sequence). CDR3 loop: CATGQAKSGELFF. The CDR3 DNA sequence: TGTGCCACCGGACAGGCGAAGTCCGGGGAGCTGTTTTTT.

The rearrangement joins TRBV7-9 to TRBJ2-2, with D maybe TRBD1 (6 bases). This CDR3 region has 16 residues. Germline CDR1 SEHNR, CDR2 FQNEAQ (reference sequence). V lost 5 bases and J lost 4, with 17 bases in between. Written as DNA, the CDR3 is TGTGCCAGCAGCCCACCCGGGACAAGGAGCACCGGGGAGCTGTTTTTT. Translation: CASSPPGTRSTGELFF.

The J gene is TRBJ2-2, the V gene TRBV7-2, with 12 bases identical to TRBD1. The germline V gene encodes CDR1 SGHTA and CDR2 FQGNSA. This CDR3 is 15 amino acids long. V was clipped by 6 bases and J by 7 bases; unmatched bases: 6. The CDR3 spells CASRPGTGGFGELFF. CDR3 nucleotides: TGTGCCAGCAGACCCGGGACAGGGGGCTTCGGGGAGCTGTTTTTT. Based on the CDR3 plus reference TRBV7-2 and TRBJ2-2, the full variable domain is GAGVSQSPSNKVTEKGKDVELRCDPISGHTALYWYRQSLGQGLEFLIYFQGNSAPDKSGLPSDRFSAERTGGSVSTLTIQRTQQEDSAVYLCASRPGTGGFGELFFGEGSRLTVL.

The CDR3 DNA sequence: TGTGCCAGCAGTTCGGCCGCGGGGCTCTGGGAGACCCAGTACTTC. Amino acid sequence: CASSSAAGLWETQYF. The genes are TRBV6-5 and TRBJ2-5; weak D call: TRBD2 (6 bases). Deletions cut 4 bases from V and 5 bases from J, with 17 bases between. CDR3 length: 15 residues. The germline V gene encodes CDR1 MNHEY and CDR2 SVGAGI.

This sequence joins TRBV18 and TRBJ1-1; 7 bases are shared with TRBD1. Per the germline V gene, CDR1 is KGHSH and CDR2 is LQKENI. The CDR3 covers 15 residues. With 9 bases clipped from V and 1 base from J, the junction kept 11 bases outside the gene matches. The CDR3 bases are TGTGCCAGTGGTACAGGGGCGATTGGGAACACTGAAGCTTTCTTT. Its protein product is CASGTGAIGNTEAFF. Full variable domain (rest looked up from reference TRBV18 and TRBJ1-1): NAGVMQNPRHLVRRRGQEARLRCSPMKGHSHVYWYRQLPEEGLKFMVYLQKENIIDESGMPKERFSAEFPKEGPSILRIQQVVRGDSAAYFCASGTGAIGNTEAFFGQGTRLTVV.

The chain has TRBV18 and TRBJ2-7; TRBD2 matches at 9 bases. The CDR3 extends over 16 amino acids. With V trimmed by 2 bases and J by 5 bases, 10 bases remained unmatched. Germline V gives CDR1 KGHSH, CDR2 LQKENI. DNA for the CDR3: TGTGCCAGCTCACCAGTGCGGGGGGGCCAGGGACACGAGCAGTACTTC. Amino acids: CASSPVRGGQGHEQYF.

V gene TRBV11-2 combines with J gene TRBJ2-1; TRBD1 matches at 7 bases. CDR1 is SGHAT and CDR2 is FQNNGV in the germline V gene. J gave up 4 bases and V 3 bases, and 3 bases lay outside the gene matches. The CDR3 has 14 amino acids. The CDR3 reads CASSLRDSYNEQFF. In nucleotides, the CDR3 is TGTGCCAGCAGCTTGAGGGACAGTTACAATGAGCAGTTCTTC.

The V call is TRBV28, the J call TRBJ1-6, with 7 positions matching TRBD1. Germline CDR1 reads MDHEN; CDR2 reads SYDVKM. The CDR3 totals 16 residues. Trimming at V came to 5 bases and at J to 4 bases, leaving 8 bases not matched to a gene. CDR3 sequence (DNA): TGTGCCAGCAGTCCGTTCCGACAGGGTTATAATTCACCCCTCCACTTT. Residues: CASSPFRQGYNSPLHF. Drawing the rest from reference TRBV28 and TRBJ1-6, the complete variable domain is DVKVTQSSRYLVKRTGEKVFLECVQDMDHENMFWYRQDPGLGLRLIYFSYDVKMKEKGDIPEGYSVSREKKERFSLILESASTNQTSMYLCASSPFRQGYNSPLHFGNGTRLTVT.

This chain connects TRBV28 to TRBJ1-6; 10 bases agree with TRBD1. The CDR3 is 15 amino acids. Germline-derived CDR1 and CDR2 are MDHEN and SYDVKM. V gave up 6 bases and J gave up 5 bases; unmatched junction bases: 4. The CDR3 sequence is CASRLGTGDNSPLHF. CDR3 sequence (DNA): TGTGCCAGCAGACTCGGGACAGGGGATAATTCACCCCTCCACTTT.

The chain carries TRBV6-5 and TRBJ2-5; no firm D call. This CDR3 comprises 11 residues. Germline assignment: CDR1 MNHEY and CDR2 SVGAGI. Trimming took off 10 bases at V and 1 base at J, with 7 bases between the two ends. The CDR3 DNA is TGTGCCACCACGGGCCAAGAGACCCAGTACTTC. Translation gives CATTGQETQYF.

The CDR3 coding sequence is TGTGCCTGGAGTGTACGGTCAGGCTTCTCCTACGAGCAGTACTTC. As protein: CAWSVRSGFSYEQYF. The V call is TRBV30, the J call TRBJ2-7; D is uncertain. In germline, CDR1 is GTSNPN, CDR2 SVGIG (reference sequence). V lost 0 bases and J lost 0, with 12 bases in between. The CDR3 has 15 amino acids.

This clone was recorded a few times. This chain connects TRBV10-3 to TRBJ2-2; D not certain. Germline V gives CDR1 ENHRY, CDR2 SYGVKD. Trimming pared 3 bases from V and 3 bases from J, leaving 11 bases between. The CDR3 sequence is 15 residues long. CDR3 residues: CAISDAIAHTGELFF. The CDR3 region has the DNA TGTGCCATCAGTGATGCTATAGCCCACACCGGGGAGCTGTTTTTT.

In this sample, this clone turned up a few times. The junction departs from the called germline gene at one end, perhaps through a read error. The V gene is TRBV5-1, the J gene TRBJ1-1; no firm D call. From germline, CDR1 is SGHRS and CDR2 YFSETQ. The CDR3 runs to 12 residues. Here the CDR3 reads CASSLEDTEAFF. CDR3 nucleotide sequence: TGCGCCAGCAGCTTGGAAGACACCGAAGCTTTCTTT.

CDR3 bases: TGTGCCAGCAGCTTAGTTTCTTGGCAGATCATTACCACTGAAGCTTTCTTT. Protein product: CASSLVSWQIITTEAFF. V is TRBV7-6 and J is TRBJ1-1; no definite D call. CDR1 and CDR2 from the germline V gene are SGHVS and FNYEAQ. V gave up 1 base and J gave up 4 bases, with 19 bases separating them. This CDR3 has 17 amino acids.

V is TRBV7-2 and J is TRBJ2-5; 8 bases map to TRBD1. The V gene's germline CDR1 is SGHTA and CDR2 FQGNSA. The CDR3 sequence is 13 residues long. J lost 2 bases, V lost 4 bases, and 0 bases had no gene match. The CDR3 protein is CASSWDRQETQYF. The DNA of the CDR3 is TGTGCCAGCAGCTGGGACAGGCAAGAGACCCAGTACTTC.

V gene TRBV7-8 combines with J gene TRBJ1-5; 9 nucleotides line up with TRBD1. The CDR3 extends over 16 amino acids. Unmatched junction bases numbered 5, after V lost 1 base and J lost 4 bases. The germline CDR1 and CDR2 sequences are SGHVS and FQNEAQ. Written as DNA, the CDR3 is TGTGCCAGCAGCTTAGAAGGGACAGGGTGGAATCAGCCCCAGCATTTT. It specifies CASSLEGTGWNQPQHF.

This rearrangement joins TRBV15 to TRBJ1-1; no clear D. V shed 0 bases and J shed 4 bases, with 9 bases lying between them. The CDR3 totals 14 residues. The germline V gene has CDR1 LNHNV and CDR2 YYDKDF (reference sequence). CDR3 region: CATSRETRGTEAFF. CDR3 in DNA: TGTGCCACCAGCAGAGAAACGCGGGGCACTGAAGCTTTCTTT.

The V call is TRBV15, the J call TRBJ1-4, with TRBD1 matching 7 bases. From germline, CDR1 is LNHNV and CDR2 YYDKDF (reference sequence). V lost 5 bases, J lost 3 bases, and 9 bases stayed unmatched. The CDR3 covers 16 residues. The CDR3 is CATSPQYRGANEKLFF. The CDR3 DNA reads TGTGCCACCAGCCCGCAATACAGGGGAGCTAATGAAAAACTGTTTTTT.

The V call is TRBV9, the J call TRBJ2-5; D is unresolved. Trimming took off 0 bases at V and 4 bases at J, with 7 bases between the two ends. The germline CDR1 and CDR2 sequences are SGDLS and YYNGEE. The CDR3 sequence is 13 residues long. Here the CDR3 reads CASSVAPLETQYF. The DNA for the CDR3 is TGTGCCAGCAGCGTAGCTCCCCTAGAGACCCAGTACTTC.

V gene TRBV9 combines with J gene TRBJ2-1, with TRBD1 matching over 10 bases. V was clipped by 4 bases and J by 4 bases; unmatched bases: 8. There are 16 residues in the CDR3. Germline CDR1 reads SGDLS; CDR2 reads YYNGEE. CDR3 region: CASSPQGQGLYNEQFF. CDR3 DNA: TGTGCCAGCAGCCCCCAGGGACAGGGGCTTTACAATGAGCAGTTCTTC.

This sequence joins TRBV5-5 and TRBJ2-1; D call uncertain. Per the germline V gene, CDR1 is SGHKS and CDR2 is YYEKEE (reference sequence). The CDR3 contains 16 residues. Trimming pared 5 bases from V and 1 base from J, leaving 16 bases between. The CDR3 reads CASSLITSPSYNEQFF. The CDR3 DNA sequence: TGTGCCAGCAGTTTGATTACGAGTCCTTCCTACAATGAGCAGTTCTTC. The variable domain in full, with the rest retrieved from reference TRBV5-5 and TRBJ2-1, is DAGVTQSPTHLIKTRGQQVTLRCSPISGHKSVSWYQQVLGQGPQFIFQYYEKEERGRGNFPDRFSARQFPNYSSELNVNALLLGDSALYLCASSLITSPSYNEQFFGPGTRLTVL.

V gene TRBV4-2 combines with J gene TRBJ2-1, with 11 bases fitting TRBD2. The germline V gene encodes CDR1 LGHNA and CDR2 YNFKEQ. This CDR3 is 16 amino acids long. With V trimmed by 3 bases and J by 4 bases, 5 bases remained unmatched. CDR3 sequence (DNA): TGTGCCAGCAGCCAGGGTAGCGGGGGGGTATACAATGAGCAGTTCTTC. The encoded protein is CASSQGSGGVYNEQFF.

The chain combines TRBV4-1 with TRBJ2-7; possible D gene TRBD1, 6 bases. The CDR3 is 16 residues long. V lost 2 bases and J lost 2, with 16 bases in between. Germline assignment: CDR1 MGHRA and CDR2 YSYEKL. CDR3 sequence reads: CASSQYADRPAYEQYF. The CDR3 nucleotides read TGCGCCAGCAGCCAATACGCTGACAGGCCAGCCTACGAGCAGTACTTC.

The chain carries TRBV27 and TRBJ1-4, with 7 bases aligning to TRBD1. The CDR3 sequence is 13 residues long. Per the germline V gene, CDR1 is MNHEY and CDR2 is SMNVEV (reference sequence). Trimming at V came to 5 bases and at J to 8 bases, leaving 5 bases not matched to a gene. In DNA, the CDR3 is TGTGCCAGCAGTCACGGGACAGTGGAAAAACTGTTTTTT. This encodes CASSHGTVEKLFF.

The chain uses TRBV28 and TRBJ1-2; possibly TRBD1 for D (6 bases). Germline V CDR1 and CDR2: MDHEN, SYDVKM. This CDR3 comprises 14 residues. Trimming took 6 bases from V and 4 from J, leaving 15 bases between them. The CDR3 DNA follows: TGTGCCAGCAGGTCGACAGGATTGGCCTATGGCTACACCTTC. Translating it yields CASRSTGLAYGYTF.

The gene calls are TRBV11-1 and TRBJ1-1, with D possibly being TRBD1 (5 bases). There are 15 residues in the CDR3. V was cut by 3 bases and J by 0 bases, with 11 bases left in between. Germline lookup yields CDR1 SGHAT and CDR2 FQDESV (reference sequence). The chain's CDR3 is CASSFRAGLNTEAFF. In DNA form, the CDR3 reads TGTGCCAGCAGCTTCCGCGCAGGGCTGAACACTGAAGCTTTCTTT.

The gene calls are TRBV5-1 and TRBJ1-2; TRBD1 matches at 12 bases. Looked up from germline, CDR1 is SGHRS and CDR2 is YFSETQ. The trim removed 0 bases at V and 8 bases at J, leaving 5 bases unmatched. The CDR3 is 15 amino acids. The CDR3 nucleotides are TGCGCCAGCAGCTTGGCTCCCGGGACAGGGGGCGGCTACACCTTC. This translates into CASSLAPGTGGGYTF.

The gene calls are TRBV3-1 (or the pseudogene TRBV3-2) and TRBJ1-2; TRBD1 agrees at 7 bases. This CDR3 contains 14 residues. Germline values: CDR1 LGHDT, CDR2 YNNKEL (reference sequence). Trimming took 5 bases from V and 4 from J; bases not matched to a gene: 7. This chain's CDR3 is CASSTRDRTYGYTF. The CDR3 DNA reads as TGTGCCAGCAGCACTCGGGACAGAACCTATGGCTACACCTTC.

The J gene is TRBJ2-3, the V gene TRBV2, with 13 nucleotides matching TRBD2. Germline values: CDR1 SNHLY, CDR2 FYNNEI. CDR3 length equals 16 residues. After removal of 4 bases from V and 1 base from J, the junction contained 2 bases not matched to a gene. The CDR3 DNA sequence: TGTGCCAGCAGTGCCGGACTAGCGGGGGGCACAGATACGCAGTATTTT. Translation gives CASSAGLAGGTDTQYF.

The rearrangement uses TRBV9 and TRBJ2-2, with 7 bases that match TRBD1. The CDR3 runs 15 residues. Trimming removed 4 bases from V and 4 bases from J; junction bases left unmatched: 7. CDR1 is SGDLS, CDR2 YYNGEE, per germline. CDR3 amino acids: CASSTRQGATGELFF. The CDR3, as DNA: TGTGCCAGCAGCACCCGACAGGGCGCCACCGGGGAGCTGTTTTTT.

This clone was recorded only once. The gene calls are TRBV3-1 (or the pseudogene TRBV3-2) and TRBJ2-3, with 10 nucleotides matching TRBD2. This CDR3 region has 13 residues. V gave up 6 bases and J gave up 6 bases; unmatched junction bases: 3. Germline V gene data show CDR1 as LGHDT and CDR2 as YNNKEL (reference sequence). The CDR3 sequence is CASRLAGVDTQYF. As DNA, the CDR3 is TGTGCCAGCAGGCTAGCGGGGGTCGATACGCAGTATTTT.

The genes are TRBV7-8 and TRBJ1-3; TRBD1 is a possible D gene (5 bases). The germline CDR1 and CDR2 sequences are SGHVS and FQNEAQ. Trimming took 1 base from V and 8 from J, leaving 15 bases between them. This CDR3 has 15 amino acids. CDR3 DNA: TGTGCCAGCAGCTTAGGGGGCAGGGTCGGAGACACCATATATTTT. Protein sequence: CASSLGGRVGDTIYF. Full variable domain (rest looked up from reference TRBV7-8 and TRBJ1-3): GAGVSQSPRYKVAKRGQDVALRCDPISGHVSLFWYQQALGQGPEFLTYFQNEAQLDKSGLPSDRFFAERPEGSVSTLKIQRTQQEDSAVYLCASSLGGRVGDTIYFGEGSWLTVV.